These T cell receptor beta chains were read from a single sample in a study of blood T cells in healthy people across ages. TCRdb processed the 5' RACE reads anew with MiXCR; each CDR3 protein has one entry. The sample lists approximately 600,000 distinct CDR3 sequences, under 65% occurring once. The source material was blood. These receptor sequences come from a man aged 55 to 70 in good health. Each CDR3 is given with its conserved first and last residue. A D gene is named only where the DNA matches it firmly. Only part of the rows carry a size: once, few, many, or a class if the clone is expanded.

TRBV6-5,.,.,TRBJ2-7,CASSQGPRSGEQYF,TGTGCCAGCAGCCAGGGACCGAGATCGGGGGAGCAGTACTTC
TRBV5-1,.,.,TRBJ2-1,CASSSGTFPYNEQFF,TGCGCCAGCAGCTCCGGGACTTTTCCCTACAATGAGCAGTTCTTC
TRBV5-1,.,.,TRBJ2-3,CASSLAGTQLTDTQYF,TGCGCCAGCAGCTTGGCCGGGACACAACTCACAGATACGCAGTATTTT
TRBV3-1,few,TRBD2,TRBJ2-1,CASSQGLAGAGLNNEQFF,TGTGCCAGCAGCCAGGGACTAGCGGGGGCCGGACTAAACAATGAGCAGTTCTTC
TRBV29-1,.,.,TRBJ1-6,CSVATGTNSPLHF,TGCAGCGTGGCCACAGGGACTAATTCACCCCTCCACTTT
TRBV5-1,many,.,TRBJ1-2,CASSLGEYYGYTF,TGCGCCAGCAGCTTGGGGGAGTACTATGGCTACACCTTC
TRBV5-6,.,.,TRBJ1-6,CASSGWDANSPLHF,TGTGCCAGCAGCGGGTGGGACGCCAATTCACCCCTCCACTTT
TRBV7-2,few,.,TRBJ2-1,CASSLWDEQFF,TGTGCCAGCAGCTTATGGGATGAGCAGTTCTTC
TRBV10-3,few,TRBD1,TRBJ1-2,CAISATGTGGHGYTF,TGTGCCATCAGTGCAACCGGGACAGGGGGCCATGGCTACACCTTC
TRBV5-8,.,.,TRBJ2-5,CASSVAQVKETQYF,TGTGCCAGCAGCGTCGCGCAGGTCAAAGAGACCCAGTACTTC
TRBV11-2,.,.,TRBJ2-7,CASSLESPQGWGEQYF,TGTGCCAGCAGCTTAGAATCGCCACAGGGTTGGGGCGAGCAGTACTTC
TRBV7-8,.,.,TRBJ2-5,CASSSRPGGKVETQYF,TGTGCCAGCAGCTCCCGGCCCGGCGGAAAGGTAGAGACCCAGTACTTC
TRBV4-1,.,.,TRBJ2-3,CASSSNRDTQYF,TGCGCCAGCAGCTCGAATCGGGATACGCAGTATTTT
TRBV6-1,.,.,TRBJ1-6,CASSSGIGEAPLHF,TGTGCCAGCAGCAGTGGGATAGGGGAGGCGCCCCTCCACTTT
TRBV20-1,.,TRBD1,TRBJ1-1,CSALGQGASTEAFF,TGCAGTGCCCTGGGACAGGGGGCGAGCACTGAAGCTTTCTTT
TRBV15,.,TRBD1,TRBJ2-1,CATSTRDRGGNEQFF,TGTGCCACCAGCACAAGGGACAGGGGGGGAAATGAGCAGTTCTTC
TRBV29-1,.,TRBD2,TRBJ2-5,CSARRAGEETQYF,TGCAGCGCCCGACGAGCGGGGGAAGAGACCCAGTACTTC
TRBV28,few,TRBD2,TRBJ2-5,CASRSLTGGGAETQYF,TGTGCCAGCAGGAGCCTCACTGGCGGGGGGGCGGAGACCCAGTACTTC
TRBV12-3/TRBV12-4,.,.,TRBJ2-1,CASSPRGRHNEQFF,TGTGCCAGCAGTCCTCGGGGCCGGCACAATGAGCAGTTCTTC
TRBV7-2,.,.,TRBJ2-5,CASSLGLVAVAETQYF,TGTGCCAGCAGCCTCGGGTTGGTAGCGGTAGCGGAGACCCAGTACTTC
TRBV7-8,.,TRBD1,TRBJ1-2,CASSLRDRLGYTF,TGTGCCAGCAGCCTACGGGACAGGCTGGGCTACACCTTC
TRBV5-7,.,.,TRBJ2-7,CASSQPPSPGDGSYEQYF,TGTGCCAGCAGCCAACCACCATCTCCCGGGGACGGATCCTACGAGCAGTACTTC
TRBV4-1,.,.,TRBJ1-2,CASSQGSGRDARSGYTF,TGCGCCAGCAGCCAAGGTTCGGGACGGGACGCCAGGTCAGGCTACACCTTC
TRBV5-1,.,TRBD2,TRBJ2-5,CASSLGTSGGIQETQYF,TGCGCCAGCAGCTTGGGGACTAGCGGGGGGATACAAGAGACCCAGTACTTC
TRBV25-1,few,.,TRBJ2-1,CASSGGAGALYNEQFF,TGTGCCAGCAGTGGAGGGGCGGGGGCCCTCTACAATGAGCAGTTCTTC
TRBV29-1,few,TRBD1,TRBJ2-7,CSVEVGTVPNEQYF,TGCAGCGTTGAGGTCGGGACAGTCCCCAACGAGCAGTACTTC
TRBV5-1,once,.,TRBJ2-3,CASSLSSASTDTQYF,TGCGCCAGCAGCTTGAGTAGCGCGAGCACAGATACGCAGTATTTT